This TCR beta chain was recorded in a study of blood T cells in healthy people across ages. Study results and caveats: Naive CD4+ cell counts and diversity both ran higher in long-lived than in aged donors.

V lost 4 bases to trimming and J lost 6 bases; unmatched junction nucleotides: 10. CDR3 length equals 16 residues. Germline loops: CDR1 SGHKS, CDR2 YYEKEE (reference sequence). Through a sample-barcoded 5' primer and a J-beta primer mix, a second PCR was run for 7 to 11 cycles. Individual samples furnished no less than 3 million CDR3-containing paired-end reads apiece. MiXCR, applied by TCRdb to the 5' RACE reads, yields one record per CDR3 protein. The table shows 1.4 million or so distinct CDR3 sequences, with 42% occurring only once. A note on this clonotype: The target antigen is unknown.

The chain uses TRBV5-5 and TRBJ1-5; 10 bases are a match to TRBD1. The sequenced sample was blood. The origin of this receptor is a young woman in good health. The CDR3 DNA reads as TGTGCCAGCAGCCCCGTCGACAGGGGGCTTGGTCAGCCCCAGCATTTT. This gives the protein CASSPVDRGLGQPQHF.